The following is a T cell receptor (beta chain) sequence with its context. At one end, the junction sequence differs from germline, possibly due to a read error. The CDR3 spans 18 residues. The germline V gene has CDR1 MNHEY and CDR2 SVGEGT. RNA transcripts were the template, and TCR beta CDR3 regions were amplified from them. RT-PCR was first run with HTBI primers, then multiplex PCR in a second round. One entry per CDR3 protein, called by TCRdb with MiXCR from the multiplex PCR reads. The data hold hundreds of thousands of distinct CDR3 sequences, with approximately 22% observed a single time. These data originate in a study of Graves' ophthalmopathy and Graves' hyperthyroidism.

The chain links TRBV6-2 or TRBV6-3 to TRBJ1-5, with 8 nucleotides matching TRBD1. The receptor comes from a woman aged 18-30 years with stable Graves' hyperthyroidism. Some clones in this sample may be carry-over from other donors' samples. The specimen was peripheral blood. CDR3 in amino acids: CASSYDGDRGFDNRPQHF. As DNA, the CDR3 is TGTGCCAGCAGTTACGACGGAGACAGGGGCTTTGACAATCGGCCCCAGCATTTT.